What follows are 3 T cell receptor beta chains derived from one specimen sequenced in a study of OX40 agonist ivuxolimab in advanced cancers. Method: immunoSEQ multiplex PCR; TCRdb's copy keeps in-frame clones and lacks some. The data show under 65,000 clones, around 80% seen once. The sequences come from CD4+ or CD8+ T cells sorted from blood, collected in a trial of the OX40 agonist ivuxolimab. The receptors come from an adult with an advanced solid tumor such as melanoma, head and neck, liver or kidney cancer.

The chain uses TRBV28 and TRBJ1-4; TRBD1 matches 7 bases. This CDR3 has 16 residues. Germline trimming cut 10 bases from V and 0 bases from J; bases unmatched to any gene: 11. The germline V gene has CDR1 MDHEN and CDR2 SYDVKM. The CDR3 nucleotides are TGTGCCACCATAGAGACAGGGAGAGCAACTAATGAAAAACTGTTTTTT. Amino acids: CATIETGRATNEKLFF.

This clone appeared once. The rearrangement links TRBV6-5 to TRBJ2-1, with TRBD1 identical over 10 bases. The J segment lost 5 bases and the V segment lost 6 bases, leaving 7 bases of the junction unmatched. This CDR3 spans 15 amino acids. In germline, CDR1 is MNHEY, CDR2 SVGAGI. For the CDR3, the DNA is TGTGCCAGCAGACCAGACAGGGGGCATGACAATGAGCAGTTCTTC. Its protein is CASRPDRGHDNEQFF.

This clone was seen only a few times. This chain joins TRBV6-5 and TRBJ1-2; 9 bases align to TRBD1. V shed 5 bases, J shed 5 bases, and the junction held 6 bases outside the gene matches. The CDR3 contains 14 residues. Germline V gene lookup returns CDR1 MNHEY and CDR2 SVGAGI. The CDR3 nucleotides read TGTGCCAGCAGTCCCGGGACAGGGCGTTATGGCTACACCTTC. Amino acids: CASSPGTGRYGYTF.